The 20 T cell receptor beta chains given below trace back to one sample, sequenced in a study of shared clonotypes between healthy human individuals. Produced via immunoSEQ multiplex PCR; TCRdb's table is partial and in-frame only. The table lists around 620,000 clones, around 96% of them singletons, with 0.11% in the top ten. Naive CD8 cells lacked CD45RO, underwent positive selection for CCR7 and left out terminally differentiated effector memory CD45RA+ cells. The specimen sequenced was naive CD8+ T cells sorted from blood. Receptor source: a woman aged 25 to 39 in good health.

The chain has TRBV28 and TRBJ1-1, with 7 bases lining up with TRBD1. Germline lookup yields CDR1 MDHEN and CDR2 SYDVKM. The length of the CDR3 is 17 residues. With V trimmed by 3 bases and J by 6 bases, 16 bases remained unmatched. CDR3 amino acids: CASSFSPRTGAWSEAFF. The CDR3 DNA is TGTGCCAGCAGTTTTTCCCCCCGAACAGGGGCTTGGTCTGAAGCTTTCTTT.

On this clone: One end of the junction fails to match germline, which may point to a read error. The gene calls are TRBV19 and TRBJ2-5; D is perhaps TRBD1 (5 bases). Looked up from germline, CDR1 is LNHDA and CDR2 is SQIVND (reference sequence). This CDR3 has 8 amino acids. The DNA for the CDR3 is TGTGCCAGATGCAAGGGGAACTTC. Its translation is CARCKGNF.

The chain's CDR3 is CASQGTLAGEENEQFF. CDR3 nucleotides: TGTGCCAGTCAAGGGACTCTAGCGGGAGAAGAAAATGAGCAGTTCTTC. This rearrangement joins TRBV19 to TRBJ2-1; 10 bases are shared with TRBD2. Looked up from germline, CDR1 is LNHDA and CDR2 is SQIVND (reference sequence). Trimming cost V 8 bases and J 7 bases; bases outside gene matches: 14. The CDR3 extends over 16 amino acids.

The V call is TRBV6-5, the J call TRBJ2-1; D not resolved. V was trimmed by 6 bases and J by 9 bases, leaving 9 bases between them. Germline V CDR1 and CDR2: MNHEY, SVGAGI. CDR3 length equals 11 residues. The CDR3 DNA follows: TGTGCCAGCAGGAAATTCCCTGAGCAGTTCTTC. It is translated as CASRKFPEQFF.

In regard to this clone: At the DNA level, this CDR3 is encoded by other sequences in the same sample as well. The chain links TRBV18 to TRBJ2-7; maybe TRBD2 (5 bases). Deletions cut 3 bases from V and 4 bases from J, with 7 bases between. The germline V gene encodes CDR1 KGHSH and CDR2 LQKENI. This CDR3 has 12 residues. The CDR3 nucleotides read TGTGCCAGCTCACCTCGGGGTTACGAGCAGTACTTC. Its translation is CASSPRGYEQYF.

The rearrangement links TRBV7-6 to TRBJ2-7; D unclear. The germline V gene has CDR1 SGHVS and CDR2 FNYEAQ. Trimming shortened V by 5 bases and J by 1 base, and 6 bases separated the two germline ends. The CDR3 runs to 12 residues. CDR3 region: CASSGDSYEQYF. CDR3 DNA: TGTGCCAGCAGCGGGGATTCCTACGAGCAGTACTTC. Combining the CDR3 with reference TRBV7-6 and TRBJ2-7 gives the whole variable domain GAGVSQSPRYKVTKRGQDVALRCDPISGHVSLYWYRQALGQGPEFLTYFNYEAQQDKSGLPNDRFSAERPEGSISTLTIQRTEQRDSAMYRCASSGDSYEQYFGPGTRLTVT.

Only a few counts were recorded for this clone. The chain couples TRBV7-2 to TRBJ2-2; D not resolved. CDR3 size: 14 residues. Germline V gives CDR1 SGHTA, CDR2 FQGNSA. Trimming took off 1 base at V and 1 base at J, with 4 bases between the two ends. In DNA, the CDR3 is TGTGCCAGCAGCTTAGAGCGGAACACCGGGGAGCTGTTTTTT. The encoded protein is CASSLERNTGELFF.

CDR3 sequence: CASSLIRFFGAAGELFF. Written as DNA, the CDR3 is TGTGCCAGCAGTTTAATCCGGTTCTTTGGGGCGGCCGGGGAGCTGTTTTTT. The chain uses TRBV28 and TRBJ2-2, with D maybe TRBD1 (5 bases). Per the germline V gene, CDR1 is MDHEN and CDR2 is SYDVKM. CDR3 length: 17 amino acids. V shed 2 bases and J shed 6 bases, with 19 bases lying between them.

V usage is TRBV6-1 and J usage is TRBJ1-1; 8 bases align to TRBD1. The V gene end was trimmed by 3 bases and the J gene end by 7 bases; junction bases not matched to a gene: 7. This CDR3 has 14 amino acids. CDR1 is MNHNS, CDR2 SASEGT, per germline. The CDR3 sequence is CASSDQIDRGEAFF. CDR3 sequence (DNA): TGTGCCAGCAGTGACCAAATTGACAGGGGTGAAGCTTTCTTT.

The chain is built from TRBV15 and TRBJ2-6; the D call may be TRBD1 or TRBD2 (5 bases each). Trimming stripped 5 bases from V and 4 bases from J, with 18 bases between. Germline V gives CDR1 LNHNV, CDR2 YYDKDF (reference sequence). The CDR3 extends over 17 amino acids. The CDR3 DNA is TGTGCCACCAGCGGGGGTATCGGTGGCTCGGGGGCCAACGTCCTGACTTTC. It encodes CATSGGIGGSGANVLTF.

In nucleotides, the CDR3 is TGTGCCAGCAGCCGTTACGGGGGGCGCGAGCAGTACTTC. Its protein product is CASSRYGGREQYF. The rearrangement links TRBV11-2 to TRBJ2-7; the D gene is possibly TRBD2 (7 bases). Germline CDR1 is SGHAT and CDR2 is FQNNGV. V shed 5 bases and J shed 6 bases, with 14 bases lying between them. CDR3 length: 13 amino acids.

The V and J genes are TRBV19 and TRBJ1-5; D gene unclear. The V gene's germline CDR1 is LNHDA and CDR2 SQIVND (reference sequence). V lost 0 bases, J lost 7 bases, and 7 bases lay in between. The CDR3 is made up of 13 amino acids. The CDR3 DNA reads TGTGCCAGTAGTATAGATCTTGGGCAGCCCCAGCATTTT. Translated: CASSIDLGQPQHF.

A single count supports this clone. The chain carries TRBV4-1 and TRBJ2-7; 13 nucleotides match TRBD2. J was trimmed by 2 bases and V by 5 bases; bases with no gene match: 3. Germline CDR1 and CDR2: MGHRA and YSYEKL. The CDR3 contains 15 residues. CDR3 sequence (DNA): TGCGCCAGCAGCTACACTAGCGGGAGGGCCTACGAGCAGTACTTC. Protein sequence: CASSYTSGRAYEQYF.

V usage is TRBV11-2 and J usage is TRBJ2-7, with TRBD2 identical over 11 bases. This CDR3 is built from 15 residues. The germline CDR1 and CDR2 sequences are SGHAT and FQNNGV. After removal of 3 bases from V and 2 bases from J, the junction contained 3 bases not matched to a gene. The DNA for the CDR3 is TGTGCCAGCAGCTTGGGACTAGCGGAACCCTACGAGCAGTACTTC. This codes for CASSLGLAEPYEQYF.

This sequence joins TRBV4-1 and TRBJ2-2; the D gene is possibly TRBD2 (5 bases). V dropped 4 bases and J dropped 1 base, with 10 bases sitting between them. The CDR3 spans 15 residues. Germline CDR1 reads MGHRA; CDR2 reads YSYEKL. DNA of the CDR3: TGCGCCAGCAGCCCCGGACGGGAGAACACCGGGGAGCTGTTTTTT. It translates to CASSPGRENTGELFF.

V usage is TRBV27 and J usage is TRBJ1-1; D remains ambiguous. CDR3 length: 18 residues. Germline V gene lookup returns CDR1 MNHEY and CDR2 SMNVEV (reference sequence). Trimming took off 6 bases at V and 3 bases at J, with 26 bases between the two ends. CDR3 DNA sequence: TGTGCCAGCAGCCCCACGTTAGGAGGAGGGCTTTGGGACACTGAAGCTTTCTTT. Translation gives CASSPTLGGGLWDTEAFF.

This chain joins TRBV27 and TRBJ1-6; perhaps TRBD1 as D (6 bases). Germline loops: CDR1 MNHEY, CDR2 SMNVEV (reference sequence). Trimming shortened V by 5 bases and J by 6 bases, and 11 bases separated the two germline ends. The CDR3 length is 14 residues. CDR3 protein: CASSTTGSNSPLHF. The DNA for the CDR3 is TGTGCCAGCAGTACTACAGGGAGTAATTCACCCCTCCACTTT.

The chain uses TRBV15 and TRBJ1-5; D remains unclear. Trimming removed 3 bases at V and 0 bases at J, with 12 bases between. This CDR3 has 16 residues. Germline assignment: CDR1 LNHNV and CDR2 YYDKDF (reference sequence). The CDR3 DNA reads as TGTGCCACCAGCAGCGGAGAATCGTATAGCAATCAGCCCCAGCATTTT. This translates into CATSSGESYSNQPQHF.

The V call is TRBV4-1, the J call TRBJ1-2; TRBD1 matches at 8 bases. The CDR3 sequence is 15 residues long. Germline assignment: CDR1 MGHRA and CDR2 YSYEKL. Germline trimming cut 4 bases from V and 0 bases from J; bases unmatched to any gene: 4. CDR3 sequence (DNA): TGCGCCAGCAGCCCCCGGGACAGGACTAACTATGGCTACACCTTC. It translates to CASSPRDRTNYGYTF.

The CDR3 DNA reads as TGTGCCAGCAGTGAGAAACTAGCGGGAGTCTCCCGACACGAGCAGTACTTC. It encodes CASSEKLAGVSRHEQYF. This chain connects TRBV2 to TRBJ2-7, with TRBD2 matching over 11 bases. V lost 3 bases and J lost 5; bases outside the gene matches: 12. The CDR3 has 17 amino acids. The germline CDR1 and CDR2 sequences are SNHLY and FYNNEI.